This entry describes one TCR beta chain. This sample is drawn from a study of blood T cell repertoires in COVID-19. Study information: The samples span acute and convalescent COVID-19 from the United States, Italy and Spain. PBMCs, B-cell-depleted T cells, or T cells were the source of the cDNA or gDNA that made up the material.

V gave up 8 bases and J gave up 8 bases; unmatched junction bases: 10. CDR3 length: 13 amino acids. Germline CDR1 is MNHEY and CDR2 is SVGAGI. In the original workflow: Reference gene primer amplification gave nucleated cell count estimates. Generated by immunoSEQ multiplex PCR, the TCRdb table keeps only in-frame clones and is missing some. V, J and clone size derive from that table, while D and trimming were established from the DNA sequence. The table has roughly 280,000 clones, roughly 85% seen once. The genes are TRBV6-5 and TRBJ1-2, with 8 positions matching TRBD1. This sequence was found in a woman in her seventies with acute or convalescent COVID-19. Material: peripheral blood. The CDR3 bases are TGTGCCAGCGGAAAGGACAGGGAATACGGCTACACCTTC. Its protein product is CASGKDREYGYTF.